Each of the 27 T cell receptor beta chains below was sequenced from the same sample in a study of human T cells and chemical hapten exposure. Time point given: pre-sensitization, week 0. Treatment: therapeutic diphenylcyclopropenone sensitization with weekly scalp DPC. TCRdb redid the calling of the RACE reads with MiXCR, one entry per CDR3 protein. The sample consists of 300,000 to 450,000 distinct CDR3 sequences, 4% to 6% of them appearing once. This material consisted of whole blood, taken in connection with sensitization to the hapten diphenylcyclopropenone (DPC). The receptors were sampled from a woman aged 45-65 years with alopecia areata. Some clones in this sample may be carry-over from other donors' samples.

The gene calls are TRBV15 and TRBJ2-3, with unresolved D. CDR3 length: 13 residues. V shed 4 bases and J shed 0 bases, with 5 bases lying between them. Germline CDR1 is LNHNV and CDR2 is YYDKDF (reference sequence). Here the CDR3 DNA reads TGTGCCACCAGCAAGCACAGCACAGATACGCAGTATTTT. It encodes CATSKHSTDTQYF. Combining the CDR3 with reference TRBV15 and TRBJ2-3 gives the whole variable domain DAMVIQNPRYQVTQFGKPVTLSCSQTLNHNVMYWYQQKSSQAPKLLFHYYDKDFNNEADTPDNFQSRRPNTSFCFLDIRSPGLGDTAMYLCATSKHSTDTQYFGPGTRLTVL.

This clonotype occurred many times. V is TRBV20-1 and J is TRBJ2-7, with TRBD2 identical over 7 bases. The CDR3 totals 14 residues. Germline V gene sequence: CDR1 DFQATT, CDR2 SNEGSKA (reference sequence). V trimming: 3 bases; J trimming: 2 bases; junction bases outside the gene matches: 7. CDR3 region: CSASRAGPTYEQYF. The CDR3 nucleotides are TGCAGTGCTAGTAGAGCGGGACCCACCTACGAGCAGTACTTC.

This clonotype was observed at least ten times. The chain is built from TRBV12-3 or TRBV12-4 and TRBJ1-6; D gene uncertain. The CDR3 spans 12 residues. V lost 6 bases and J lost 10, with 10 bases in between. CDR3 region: CASSSVGSPLHF. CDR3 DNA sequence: TGTGCCAGCAGCTCCGTAGGCTCACCCCTCCACTTT.

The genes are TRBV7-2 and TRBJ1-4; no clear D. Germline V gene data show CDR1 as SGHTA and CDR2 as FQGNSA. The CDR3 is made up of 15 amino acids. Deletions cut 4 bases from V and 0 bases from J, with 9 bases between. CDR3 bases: TGTGCCAGCAGCTCTCAGGTTGCAACTAATGAAAAACTGTTTTTT. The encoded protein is CASSSQVATNEKLFF. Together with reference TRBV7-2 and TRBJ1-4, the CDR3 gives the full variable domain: GAGVSQSPSNKVTEKGKDVELRCDPISGHTALYWYRQSLGQGLEFLIYFQGNSAPDKSGLPSDRFSAERTGGSVSTLTIQRTQQEDSAVYLCASSSQVATNEKLFFGSGTQLSVL.

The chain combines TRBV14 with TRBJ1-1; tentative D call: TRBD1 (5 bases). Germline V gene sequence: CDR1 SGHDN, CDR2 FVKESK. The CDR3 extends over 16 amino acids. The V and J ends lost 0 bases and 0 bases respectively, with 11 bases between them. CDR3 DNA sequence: TGTGCCAGCAGCCAAGATATTGGGGCCCTGAACACTGAAGCTTTCTTT. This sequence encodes CASSQDIGALNTEAFF.

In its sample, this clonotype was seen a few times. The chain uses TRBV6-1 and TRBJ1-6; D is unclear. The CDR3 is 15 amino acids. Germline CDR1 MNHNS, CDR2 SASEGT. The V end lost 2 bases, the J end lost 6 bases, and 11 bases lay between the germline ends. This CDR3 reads CASSETGPGNSPLHF. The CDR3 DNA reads TGTGCCAGCAGTGAAACGGGTCCTGGTAATTCACCCCTCCACTTT.

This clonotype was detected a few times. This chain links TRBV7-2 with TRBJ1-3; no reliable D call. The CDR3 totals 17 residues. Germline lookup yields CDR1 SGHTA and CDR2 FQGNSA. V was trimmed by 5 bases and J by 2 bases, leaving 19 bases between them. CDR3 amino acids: CASSKHHTEATGNTIYF. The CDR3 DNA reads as TGTGCCAGCAGCAAACACCATACCGAGGCCACTGGAAACACCATATATTTT.

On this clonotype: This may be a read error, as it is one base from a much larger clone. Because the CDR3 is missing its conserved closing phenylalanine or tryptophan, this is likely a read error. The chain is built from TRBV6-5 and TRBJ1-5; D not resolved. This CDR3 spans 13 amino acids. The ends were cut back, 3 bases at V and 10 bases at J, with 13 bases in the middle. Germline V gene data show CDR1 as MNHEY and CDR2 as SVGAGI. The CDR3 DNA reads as TGTGCCAGCAGTTATCGTAAGGGTATTCCCCAGCATCTT. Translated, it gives CASSYRKGIPQHL.

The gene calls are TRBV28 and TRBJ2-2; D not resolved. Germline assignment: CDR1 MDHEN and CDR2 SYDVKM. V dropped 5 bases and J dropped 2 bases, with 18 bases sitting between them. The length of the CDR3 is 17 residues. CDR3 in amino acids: CASSLSSRTKNTGELFF. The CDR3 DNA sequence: TGTGCCAGCAGTCTATCCTCCCGGACGAAAAACACCGGGGAGCTGTTTTTT. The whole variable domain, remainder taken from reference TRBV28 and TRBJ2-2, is DVKVTQSSRYLVKRTGEKVFLECVQDMDHENMFWYRQDPGLGLRLIYFSYDVKMKEKGDIPEGYSVSREKKERFSLILESASTNQTSMYLCASSLSSRTKNTGELFFGEGSRLTVL.

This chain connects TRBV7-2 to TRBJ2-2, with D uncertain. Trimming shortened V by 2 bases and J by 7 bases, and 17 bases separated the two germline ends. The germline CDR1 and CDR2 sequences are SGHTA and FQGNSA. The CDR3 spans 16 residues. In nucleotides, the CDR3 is TGTGCCAGCAGCTTAAGGTTACAGATGGTTGTCGGGGAGCTGTTTTTT. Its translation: CASSLRLQMVVGELFF. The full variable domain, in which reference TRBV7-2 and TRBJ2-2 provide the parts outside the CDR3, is GAGVSQSPSNKVTEKGKDVELRCDPISGHTALYWYRQSLGQGLEFLIYFQGNSAPDKSGLPSDRFSAERTGGSVSTLTIQRTQQEDSAVYLCASSLRLQMVVGELFFGEGSRLTVL.

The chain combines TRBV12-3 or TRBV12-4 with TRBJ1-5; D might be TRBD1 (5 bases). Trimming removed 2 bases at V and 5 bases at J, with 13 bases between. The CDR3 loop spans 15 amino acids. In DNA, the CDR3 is TGTGCCAGCAGTTTACGGCAGGGACGGCATCAGCCCCAGCATTTT. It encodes CASSLRQGRHQPQHF.

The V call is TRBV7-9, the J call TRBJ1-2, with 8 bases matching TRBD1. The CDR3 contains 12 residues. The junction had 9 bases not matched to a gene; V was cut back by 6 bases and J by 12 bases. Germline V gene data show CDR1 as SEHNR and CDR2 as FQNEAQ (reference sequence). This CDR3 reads CASRTGEGGNTF. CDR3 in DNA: TGTGCCAGCAGGACAGGGGAAGGCGGCAACACCTTC.

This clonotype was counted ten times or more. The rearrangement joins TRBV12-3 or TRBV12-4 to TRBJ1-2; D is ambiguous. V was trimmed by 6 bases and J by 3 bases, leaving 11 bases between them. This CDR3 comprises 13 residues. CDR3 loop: CASSPSFDYGYTF. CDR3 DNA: TGTGCCAGCAGCCCCTCATTCGACTATGGCTACACCTTC.

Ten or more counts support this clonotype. CDR3 protein: CATTRAGRSVTDTQYF. The CDR3 nucleotides are TGTGCCACTACACGTGCGGGACGTTCAGTCACAGATACGCAGTATTTT. The V gene is TRBV7-8, the J gene TRBJ2-3; D possibly corresponds to TRBD2 (6 bases). The CDR3 runs to 16 residues. Trimming left V 10 bases short and J 2 bases short, with 22 bases between. Germline CDR1 reads SGHVS; CDR2 reads FQNEAQ.

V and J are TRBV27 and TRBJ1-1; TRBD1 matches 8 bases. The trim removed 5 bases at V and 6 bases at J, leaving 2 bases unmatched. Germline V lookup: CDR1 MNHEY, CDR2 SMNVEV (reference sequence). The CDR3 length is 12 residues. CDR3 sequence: CASSRTGSEAFF. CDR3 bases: TGTGCCAGCAGTCGGACAGGGTCTGAAGCTTTCTTT.

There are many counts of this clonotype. This CDR3 is CASSYDSLREQFF. For the CDR3, the DNA is TGTGCCAGCAGTTACGACAGCTTGAGAGAGCAGTTCTTC. The rearrangement joins TRBV6-2 or TRBV6-3 to TRBJ2-1; D might be TRBD1 (5 bases). Germline V gene lookup returns CDR1 MNHEY and CDR2 SVGEGT. CDR3 length equals 13 residues. The V gene lost 2 bases and the J gene lost 10 bases, with 12 bases spanning the gap.

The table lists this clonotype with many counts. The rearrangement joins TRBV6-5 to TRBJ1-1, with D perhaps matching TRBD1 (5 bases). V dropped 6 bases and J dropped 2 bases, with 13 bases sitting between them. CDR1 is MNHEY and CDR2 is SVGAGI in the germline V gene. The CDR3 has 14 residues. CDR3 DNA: TGTGCCAGCAGCCGCGAGGGGAGAAACACTGAAGCTTTCTTT. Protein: CASSREGRNTEAFF.

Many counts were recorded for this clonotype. CDR3 residues: CSVGGTALAKNIQYF. DNA of the CDR3: TGCAGCGTTGGAGGGACAGCCCTAGCCAAAAACATTCAGTACTTC. The V and J genes are TRBV29-1 and TRBJ2-4, with 7 bases fitting TRBD1. Germline-derived CDR1 and CDR2 are SQVTM and ANQGSEA. This CDR3 is built from 15 residues. The ends lost 4 bases at V and 0 bases at J; junction bases unmatched: 6.

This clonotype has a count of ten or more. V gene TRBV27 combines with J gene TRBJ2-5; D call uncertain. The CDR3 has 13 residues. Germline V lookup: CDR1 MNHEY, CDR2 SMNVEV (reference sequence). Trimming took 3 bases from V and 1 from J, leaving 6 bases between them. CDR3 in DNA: TGTGCCAGCAGTTTTGGGTCCCAAGAGACCCAGTACTTC. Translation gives CASSFGSQETQYF.

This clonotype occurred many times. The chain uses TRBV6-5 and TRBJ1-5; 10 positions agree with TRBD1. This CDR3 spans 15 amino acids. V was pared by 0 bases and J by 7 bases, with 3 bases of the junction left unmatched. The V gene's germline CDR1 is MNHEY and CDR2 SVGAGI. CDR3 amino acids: CASSYSGTGEQPQHF. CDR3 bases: TGTGCCAGCAGTTACTCTGGGACAGGGGAACAGCCCCAGCATTTT.

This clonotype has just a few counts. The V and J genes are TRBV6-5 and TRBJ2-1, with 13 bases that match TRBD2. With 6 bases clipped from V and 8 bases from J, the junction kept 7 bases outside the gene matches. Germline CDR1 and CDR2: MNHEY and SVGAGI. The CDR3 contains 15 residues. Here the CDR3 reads CASRRTSGSVDEQFF. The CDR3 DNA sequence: TGTGCCAGCAGACGGACTAGCGGGAGCGTGGATGAGCAGTTCTTC.

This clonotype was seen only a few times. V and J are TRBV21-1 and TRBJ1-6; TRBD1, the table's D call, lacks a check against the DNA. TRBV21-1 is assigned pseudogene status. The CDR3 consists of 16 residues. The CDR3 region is CASTLQARSYNSPLHF. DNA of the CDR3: TGTGCCAGCACCTTACAGGCGAGGTCCTATAATTCACCCCTCCACTTT.

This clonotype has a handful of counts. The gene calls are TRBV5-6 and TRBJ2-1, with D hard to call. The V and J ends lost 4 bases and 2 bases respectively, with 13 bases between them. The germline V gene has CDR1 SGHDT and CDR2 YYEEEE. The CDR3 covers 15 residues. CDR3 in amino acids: CASSRYARPYNEQFF. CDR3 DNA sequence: TGTGCCAGCAGCCGTTATGCCCGACCCTACAATGAGCAGTTCTTC.

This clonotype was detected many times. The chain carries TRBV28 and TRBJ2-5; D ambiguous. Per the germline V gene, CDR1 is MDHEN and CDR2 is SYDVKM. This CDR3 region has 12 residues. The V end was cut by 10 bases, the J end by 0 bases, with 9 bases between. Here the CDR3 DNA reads TGTGCCATTGCTAGGGACCAAGAGACCCAGTACTTC. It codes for CAIARDQETQYF. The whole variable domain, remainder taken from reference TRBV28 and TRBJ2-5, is DVKVTQSSRYLVKRTGEKVFLECVQDMDHENMFWYRQDPGLGLRLIYFSYDVKMKEKGDIPEGYSVSREKKERFSLILESASTNQTSMYLCAIARDQETQYFGPGTRLLVL.

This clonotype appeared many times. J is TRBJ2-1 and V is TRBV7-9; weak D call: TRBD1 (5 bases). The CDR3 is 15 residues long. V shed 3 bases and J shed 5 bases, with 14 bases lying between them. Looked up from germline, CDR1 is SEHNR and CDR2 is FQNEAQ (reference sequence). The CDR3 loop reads CASSFSGFGDNEQFF. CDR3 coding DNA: TGTGCCAGCAGCTTCTCAGGGTTTGGAGACAATGAGCAGTTCTTC.

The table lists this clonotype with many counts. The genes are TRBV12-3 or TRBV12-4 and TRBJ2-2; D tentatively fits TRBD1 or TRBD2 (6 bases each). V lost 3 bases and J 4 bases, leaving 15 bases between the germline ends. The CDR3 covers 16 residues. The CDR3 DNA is TGTGCCAGCAGTTTGGGGGGCAGGGCGAGCACCGGGGAGCTGTTTTTT. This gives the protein CASSLGGRASTGELFF.

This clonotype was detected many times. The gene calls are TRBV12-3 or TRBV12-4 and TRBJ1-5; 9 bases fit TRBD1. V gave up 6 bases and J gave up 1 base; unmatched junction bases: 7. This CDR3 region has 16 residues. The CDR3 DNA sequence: TGTGCCAGCAGGCGGACAGGGGAGAGGAGCAATCAGCCCCAGCATTTT. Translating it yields CASRRTGERSNQPQHF.